What follows describes a single T cell receptor beta chain. Its antigen is not known. This was the immunoSEQ version 4 assay in survey mode. Some clones are missing from TCRdb's copy, which holds only in-frame ones; the method was immunoSEQ multiplex PCR. The repertoire holds tens of thousands of clones, with about 87% as singletons. This sample was included in a study of persistence of HIV-infected CD4 T cells. Cells were stimulated nonspecifically with anti-CD3/anti-CD28 magnetic beads. Sorting selected CD4+ T cells upregulating both CD40 ligand and CD69. Study observations and caveats: Degenerate expanded CDR3beta sequences were enriched among CMV- and Gag-responding cells. Within sorted populations, more oligoclonal TCRs accompanied more oligoclonal proviruses.

Trimming took 4 bases from V and 5 from J, leaving 12 bases between them. This CDR3 comprises 13 residues. CDR1 and CDR2 (germline): SGHNT, YYREEE (reference sequence). The chain combines TRBV5-4 with TRBJ2-5, with no clear D. The sequencing here drew on CD4+ T cells sorted from PBMCs after 18-hour stimulation, taken from a patient who received antiretroviral therapy. This sequence originates from an adult woman with HIV who was CMV-seropositive. The CDR3 region has the DNA TGTGCCAGCAGCCAAGGACCTGGCGAGACCCAGTACTTC. As protein: CASSQGPGETQYF.